This entry lists 9 T cell receptor beta chains sequenced from one sample in a study of T cell repertoires in cytomegalovirus infection (dated 2019 in TCRdb). These reads were obtained on an Illumina HiSeq 1500. TCRdb reran the public reads through fastp at Q25 and MiXCR, keeping productive beta chains. Each entry is one CDR3 protein sequence, shown with its most common DNA and genes. The sample profile shows under 250,000 distinct CDR3 sequences; around 6.6% of them were found once. Jointly, the top ten make up roughly 6% of the sample. Sample: PBMCs. All receptors derive from a human donor in good health (CMV status not recorded). Some clones in this sample may be carry-over from other donors' samples.

This clonotype was picked up many times. The chain links TRBV29-1 to TRBJ2-7, with D perhaps being TRBD1 or TRBD2 (6 bases each). CDR1 and CDR2 (germline): SQVTM, ANQGSEA. This CDR3 region has 13 residues. V lost 3 bases and J 3 bases, leaving 12 bases between the germline ends. The CDR3 reads CSVEGGDIYEQYF. CDR3 nucleotide sequence: TGCAGCGTTGAGGGCGGGGACATCTACGAGCAGTACTTC.

V gene TRBV4-2 combines with J gene TRBJ2-5, with unresolved D. This CDR3 contains 14 residues. The ends were cut back, 6 bases at V and 4 bases at J, with 15 bases in the middle. Germline V CDR1 and CDR2: LGHNA, YNFKEQ. CDR3 in amino acids: CASRRIGDRETQYF. As DNA, the CDR3 is TGTGCCAGCAGGCGGATCGGCGACCGAGAGACCCAGTACTTC.

This clonotype was seen repeatedly, ten times or more. The chain couples TRBV2 to TRBJ2-7, with 7 bases fitting TRBD1. The CDR3 is made up of 14 amino acids. Germline CDR1 SNHLY, CDR2 FYNNEI. After removal of 7 bases from V and 3 bases from J, the junction contained 9 bases not matched to a gene. CDR3 nucleotides: TGTGCCAGCACCGGACAGGTTCCGAGCTACGAGCAGTACTTC. Translation gives CASTGQVPSYEQYF.

This clonotype was recorded at least ten times. The chain links TRBV5-1 to TRBJ2-1; 11 bases are a match to TRBD2. The CDR3 is made up of 16 amino acids. Germline values: CDR1 SGHRS, CDR2 YFSETQ. The junction had 11 bases not matched to a gene; V was cut back by 4 bases and J by 8 bases. CDR3 coding DNA: TGCGCCAGCAGCCTTAGCGGGGGGGCCAACCCCCATGAGCAGTTCTTC. It yields the protein CASSLSGGANPHEQFF.

This clonotype was seen many times. The chain recombines TRBV29-1 with TRBJ2-7; D perhaps matches TRBD1 (5 bases). V lost 5 bases and J 0 bases, leaving 20 bases between the germline ends. Germline CDR1 reads SQVTM; CDR2 reads ANQGSEA. CDR3 size: 16 residues. The CDR3, as DNA: TGCAGCGTTCTTGGTCGAAACAGGAAGAGCTCCTACGAGCAGTACTTC. Translating gives CSVLGRNRKSSYEQYF.

This clonotype showed up many times. This chain joins TRBV7-9 and TRBJ1-1, with 8 bases aligning to TRBD1. Looked up from germline, CDR1 is SEHNR and CDR2 is FQNEAQ (reference sequence). The CDR3 totals 14 residues. V trimming: 6 bases; J trimming: 4 bases; junction bases outside the gene matches: 7. CDR3 region: CASSKRQGFTEAFF. CDR3 in DNA: TGTGCCAGCAGTAAGAGACAGGGGTTCACTGAAGCTTTCTTT.

CDR3 sequence: CSARVGAGVQETQYF. The CDR3 DNA sequence: TGCAGTGCTAGAGTGGGAGCGGGGGTTCAAGAGACCCAGTACTTC. J is TRBJ2-5 and V is TRBV20-1; 8 positions match TRBD2. Germline V lookup: CDR1 DFQATT, CDR2 SNEGSKA (reference sequence). This CDR3 region has 15 residues. J lost 2 bases, V lost 1 base, and 6 bases had no gene match.

Ten or more counts support this clonotype. The chain uses TRBV20-1 and TRBJ2-1, with 10 bases fitting TRBD2. This CDR3 region has 18 residues. The V gene's germline CDR1 is DFQATT and CDR2 SNEGSKA (reference sequence). V was pared by 6 bases and J by 2 bases, with 16 bases of the junction left unmatched. CDR3 loop: CSAPNGRAGGPTYNEQFF. The DNA of the CDR3 is TGCAGTGCCCCGAACGGACGAGCGGGGGGGCCCACCTACAATGAGCAGTTCTTC.

This clonotype was recorded many times. V usage is TRBV2 and J usage is TRBJ2-1, with TRBD1 matching 10 bases. Per the germline V gene, CDR1 is SNHLY and CDR2 is FYNNEI. The CDR3 sequence is 12 residues long. V shed 6 bases and J 9 bases; nucleotides not matched to a gene: 2. CDR3 DNA sequence: TGTGCCAGCAGGGACAGGGGGGCTGAGCAGTTCTTC. Translation: CASRDRGAEQFF. The full variable domain, rest sourced from reference TRBV2 and TRBJ2-1, is EPEVTQTPSHQVTQMGQEVILRCVPISNHLYFYWYRQILGQKVEFLVSFYNNEISEKSEIFDDQFSVERPDGSNFTLKIRSTKLEDSAMYFCASRDRGAEQFFGPGTRLTVL.